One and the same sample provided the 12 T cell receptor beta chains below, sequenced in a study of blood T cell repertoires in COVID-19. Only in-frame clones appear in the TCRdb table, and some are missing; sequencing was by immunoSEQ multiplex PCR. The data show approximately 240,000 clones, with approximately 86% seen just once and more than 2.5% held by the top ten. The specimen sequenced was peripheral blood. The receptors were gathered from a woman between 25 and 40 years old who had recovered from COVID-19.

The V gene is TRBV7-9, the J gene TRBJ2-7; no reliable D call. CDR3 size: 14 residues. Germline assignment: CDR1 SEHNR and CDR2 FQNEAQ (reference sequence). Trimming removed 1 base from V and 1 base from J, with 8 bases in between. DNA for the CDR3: TGTGCCAGCAGCTTAGACGCGACATCCTACGAGCAGTACTTC. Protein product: CASSLDATSYEQYF.

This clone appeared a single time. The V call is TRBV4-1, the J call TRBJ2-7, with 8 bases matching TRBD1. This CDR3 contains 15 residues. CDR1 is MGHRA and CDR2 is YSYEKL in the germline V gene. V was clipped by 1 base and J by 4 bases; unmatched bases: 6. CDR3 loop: CASSQVGQVTYEQYF. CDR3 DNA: TGCGCCAGCAGCCAAGTGGGACAGGTGACTTACGAGCAGTACTTC.

CDR3 residues: CAWSVEGAYNEQFF. In DNA, the CDR3 is TGTGCCTGGAGTGTAGAGGGGGCCTACAATGAGCAGTTCTTC. This chain uses TRBV30 with TRBJ2-1; perhaps TRBD1 as D (6 bases). CDR3 size: 14 residues. Per germline, CDR1 GTSNPN and CDR2 SVGIG (reference sequence). V was trimmed by 0 bases and J by 2 bases, leaving 8 bases between them.

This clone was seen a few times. This chain's CDR3 is CASSPGSGPLGEQYF. Written as DNA, the CDR3 is TGTGCCAGTAGTCCTGGATCAGGGCCCTTGGGGGAGCAGTACTTC. The gene calls are TRBV19 and TRBJ2-7; possible D gene TRBD1, 5 bases. Trimming removed 5 bases from V and 7 bases from J, with 21 bases in between. This CDR3 has 15 residues. Germline V gene lookup returns CDR1 LNHDA and CDR2 SQIVND (reference sequence).

The CDR3 nucleotides are TGTGCCAGCAGCCAAGATTTGGACAGCTATGGCTACACCTTC. The encoded protein is CASSQDLDSYGYTF. V is TRBV4-2 and J is TRBJ1-2, with D possibly being TRBD1 (6 bases). This CDR3 spans 14 amino acids. Germline lookup yields CDR1 LGHNA and CDR2 YNFKEQ. V was clipped by 0 bases and J by 4 bases, with 9 bases between them.

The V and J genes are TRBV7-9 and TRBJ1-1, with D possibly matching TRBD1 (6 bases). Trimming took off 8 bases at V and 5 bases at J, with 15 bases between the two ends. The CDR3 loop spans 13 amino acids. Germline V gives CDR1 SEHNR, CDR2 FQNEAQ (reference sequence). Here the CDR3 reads CASSLQGSTEAFF. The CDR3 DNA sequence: TGTGCCAGCTCCCTACAGGGAAGTACTGAAGCTTTCTTT.

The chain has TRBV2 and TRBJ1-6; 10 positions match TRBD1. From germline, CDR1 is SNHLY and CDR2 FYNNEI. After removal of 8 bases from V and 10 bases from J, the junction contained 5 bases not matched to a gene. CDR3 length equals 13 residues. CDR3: CASRDRGSSPLHF. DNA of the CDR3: TGTGCCAGCCGGGACAGGGGAAGCTCACCCCTCCACTTT.

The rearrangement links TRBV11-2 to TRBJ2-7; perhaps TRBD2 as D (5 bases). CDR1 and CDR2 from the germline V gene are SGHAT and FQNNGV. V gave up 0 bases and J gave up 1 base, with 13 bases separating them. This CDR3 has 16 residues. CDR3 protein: CASSLEMGSGSYEQYF. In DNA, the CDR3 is TGTGCCAGCAGCTTAGAGATGGGGAGTGGGTCCTACGAGCAGTACTTC.

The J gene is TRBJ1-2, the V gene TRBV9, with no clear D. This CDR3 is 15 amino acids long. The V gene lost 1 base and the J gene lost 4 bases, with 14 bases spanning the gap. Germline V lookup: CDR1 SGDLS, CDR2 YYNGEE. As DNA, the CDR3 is TGTGCCAGCAGCGTAACAGAACGTCAGCCCTATGGCTACACCTTC. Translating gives CASSVTERQPYGYTF.

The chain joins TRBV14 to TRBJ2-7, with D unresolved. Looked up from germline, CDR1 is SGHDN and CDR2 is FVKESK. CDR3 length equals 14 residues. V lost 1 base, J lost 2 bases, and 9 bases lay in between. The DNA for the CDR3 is TGTGCCAGCAGCCAAGCGGTAGGAGCCTACGAGCAGTACTTC. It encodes CASSQAVGAYEQYF.

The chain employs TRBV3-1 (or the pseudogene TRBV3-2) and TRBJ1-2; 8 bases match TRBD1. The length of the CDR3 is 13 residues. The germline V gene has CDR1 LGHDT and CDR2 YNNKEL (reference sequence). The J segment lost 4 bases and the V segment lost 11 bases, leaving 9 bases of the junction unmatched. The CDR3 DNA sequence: TGTGCCGGATGGACAGGGCAGCCCTATGGCTACACCTTC. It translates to CAGWTGQPYGYTF.

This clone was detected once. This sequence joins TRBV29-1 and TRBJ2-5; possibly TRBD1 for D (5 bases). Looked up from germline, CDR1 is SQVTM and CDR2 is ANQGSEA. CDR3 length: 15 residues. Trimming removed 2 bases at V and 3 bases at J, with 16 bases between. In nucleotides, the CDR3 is TGCAGCGTTGAACAGCGTTGGGGCTACGAAGAGACCCAGTACTTC. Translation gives CSVEQRWGYEETQYF.